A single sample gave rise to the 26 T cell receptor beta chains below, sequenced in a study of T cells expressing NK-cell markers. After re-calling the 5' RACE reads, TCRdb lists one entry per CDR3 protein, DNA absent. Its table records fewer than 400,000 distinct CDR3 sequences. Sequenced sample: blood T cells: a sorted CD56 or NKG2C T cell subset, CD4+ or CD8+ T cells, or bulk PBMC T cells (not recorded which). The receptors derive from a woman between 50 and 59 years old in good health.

This CDR3 is CATSPSGRSSGELFF. V usage is TRBV15 and J usage is TRBJ2-2; TCRdb gives TRBD2 as the D gene, but with no DNA this cannot be confirmed. The CDR3 totals 15 residues. Germline loops: CDR1 LNHNV, CDR2 YYDKDF (reference sequence).

The CDR3 is CASSEYTSGANVLTF. This sequence joins TRBV25-1 and TRBJ2-6. This CDR3 has 15 amino acids. Germline V gene data show CDR1 as MGHDK and CDR2 as SYGVNS.

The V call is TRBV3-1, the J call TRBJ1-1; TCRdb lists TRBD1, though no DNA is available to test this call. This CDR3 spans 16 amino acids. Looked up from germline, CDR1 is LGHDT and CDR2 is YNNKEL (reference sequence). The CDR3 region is CASSLRTGGVGTEAFF.

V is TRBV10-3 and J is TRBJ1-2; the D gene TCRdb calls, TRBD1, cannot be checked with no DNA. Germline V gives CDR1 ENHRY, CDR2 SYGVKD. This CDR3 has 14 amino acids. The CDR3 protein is CAIRDRGTNYGYTF.

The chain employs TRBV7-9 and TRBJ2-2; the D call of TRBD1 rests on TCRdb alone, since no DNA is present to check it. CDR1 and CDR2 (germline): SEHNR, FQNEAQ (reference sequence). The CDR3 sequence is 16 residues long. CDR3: CASSLPSSVPTGELFF.

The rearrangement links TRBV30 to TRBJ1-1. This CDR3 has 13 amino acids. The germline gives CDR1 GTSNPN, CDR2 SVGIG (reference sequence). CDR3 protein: CAWSVASGTEAFF.

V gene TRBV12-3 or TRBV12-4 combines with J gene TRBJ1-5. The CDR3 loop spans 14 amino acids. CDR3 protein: CASSFAQGGQPQHF.

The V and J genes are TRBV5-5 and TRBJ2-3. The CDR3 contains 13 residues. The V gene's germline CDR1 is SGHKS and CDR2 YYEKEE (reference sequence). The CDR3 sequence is CASSLRPSDTQYF.

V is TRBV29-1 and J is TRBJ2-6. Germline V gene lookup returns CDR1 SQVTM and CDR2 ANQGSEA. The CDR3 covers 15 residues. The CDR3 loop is CSVEGDTSGANVLTF.

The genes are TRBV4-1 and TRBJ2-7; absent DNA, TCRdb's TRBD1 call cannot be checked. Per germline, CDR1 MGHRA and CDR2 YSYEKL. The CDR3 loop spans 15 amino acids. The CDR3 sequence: CASSHLTGTGYEQYF.

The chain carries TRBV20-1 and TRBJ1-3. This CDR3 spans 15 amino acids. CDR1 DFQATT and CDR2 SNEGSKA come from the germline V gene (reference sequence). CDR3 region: CSALIGQGPRNTIYF.

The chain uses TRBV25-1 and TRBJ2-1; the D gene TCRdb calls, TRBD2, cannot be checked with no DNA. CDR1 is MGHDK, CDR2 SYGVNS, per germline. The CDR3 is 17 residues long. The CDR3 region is CASSDPRGQREYNEQFF.

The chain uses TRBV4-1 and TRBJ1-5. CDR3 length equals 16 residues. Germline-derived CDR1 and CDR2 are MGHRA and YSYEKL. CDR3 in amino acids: CASSQDGTSGDQPQHF.

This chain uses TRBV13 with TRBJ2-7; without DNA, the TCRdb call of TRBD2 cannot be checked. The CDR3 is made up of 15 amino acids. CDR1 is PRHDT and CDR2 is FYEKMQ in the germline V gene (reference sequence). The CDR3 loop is CASSSSQDSTYEQYF. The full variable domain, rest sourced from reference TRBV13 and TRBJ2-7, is AAGVIQSPRHLIKEKRETATLKCYPIPRHDTVYWYQQGPGQDPQFLISFYEKMQSDKGSIPDRFSAQQFSDYHSELNMSSLELGDSALYFCASSSSQDSTYEQYFGPGTRLTVT.

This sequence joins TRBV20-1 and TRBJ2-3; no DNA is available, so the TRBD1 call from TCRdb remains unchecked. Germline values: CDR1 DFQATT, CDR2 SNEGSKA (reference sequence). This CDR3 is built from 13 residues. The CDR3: CSATFRTGDTQYF.

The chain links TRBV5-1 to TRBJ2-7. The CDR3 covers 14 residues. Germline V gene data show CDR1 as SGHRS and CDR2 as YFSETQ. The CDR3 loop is CASSFYPGSYEQYF.

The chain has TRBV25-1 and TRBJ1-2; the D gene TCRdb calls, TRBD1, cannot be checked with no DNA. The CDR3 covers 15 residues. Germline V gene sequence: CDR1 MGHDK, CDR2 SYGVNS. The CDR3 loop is CASSEDSRGAYGYTF.

CDR3 sequence reads: CASGQGFGAEAFF. The chain uses TRBV12-3 or TRBV12-4 and TRBJ1-1; TCRdb selects TRBD1, and the lack of DNA leaves this call unchecked. This CDR3 is 13 amino acids long.

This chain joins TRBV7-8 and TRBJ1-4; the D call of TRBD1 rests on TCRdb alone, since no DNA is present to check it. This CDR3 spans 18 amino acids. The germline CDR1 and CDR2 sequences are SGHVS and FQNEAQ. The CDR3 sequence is CASSIPAVARGLNEKLFF.

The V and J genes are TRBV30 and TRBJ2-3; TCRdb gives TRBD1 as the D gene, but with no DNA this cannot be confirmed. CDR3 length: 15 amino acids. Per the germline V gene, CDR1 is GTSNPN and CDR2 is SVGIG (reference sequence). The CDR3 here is CAWSALDSNTDTQYF.

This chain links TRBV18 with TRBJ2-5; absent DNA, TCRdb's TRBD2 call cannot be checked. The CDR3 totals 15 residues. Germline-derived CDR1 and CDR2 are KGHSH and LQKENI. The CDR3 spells CASSLSGGRQETQYF.

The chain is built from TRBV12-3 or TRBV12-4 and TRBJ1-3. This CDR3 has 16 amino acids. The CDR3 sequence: CASSLPISSSGNTIYF.

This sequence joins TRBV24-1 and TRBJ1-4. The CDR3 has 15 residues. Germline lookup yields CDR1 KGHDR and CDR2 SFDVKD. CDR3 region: CATSDLGHNNEKLFF.

CDR3 sequence reads: CASSQEGTSGRRTGELFF. The chain couples TRBV4-2 to TRBJ2-2; without DNA, the TCRdb call of TRBD2 cannot be checked. The CDR3 totals 18 residues. Per germline, CDR1 LGHNA and CDR2 YNFKEQ.

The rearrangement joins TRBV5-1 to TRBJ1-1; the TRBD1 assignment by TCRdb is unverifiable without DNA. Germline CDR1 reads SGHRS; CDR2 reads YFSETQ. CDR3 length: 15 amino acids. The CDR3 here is CASSPLRHTNTEAFF.

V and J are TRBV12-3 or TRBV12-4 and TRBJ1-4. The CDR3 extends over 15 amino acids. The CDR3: CASSSVARFYEKLFF.